These 26 T cell receptor beta chains originate from one sample sequenced in a study of blood T cell repertoires in COVID-19 (dated by TCRdb to the early 2020s). The library was made by the immunoSEQ multiplex PCR assay. TCRdb provides this immuneACCESS table in a form limited to in-frame rearrangements. Some clones are lacking; in checked studies, under half of them reflect an unresolved V gene, and why the rest are absent is not known. This sample comprises around 68,000 clones, roughly 91% of them detected only once. Together, the top ten hold 1.5% to 2% of the sample. The specimen sequenced was peripheral blood. These receptor sequences come from a human donor in a cohort sampled during active COVID-19.

V is TRBV6-2 or TRBV6-3 and J is TRBJ2-5; a weak D match, TRBD2 (5 bases). The CDR3 is 14 residues long. Germline CDR1 MNHEY, CDR2 SVGEGT. V gave up 0 bases and J gave up 7 bases, with 12 bases separating them. This CDR3 reads CASSYSRVIVTQYF. For the CDR3, the DNA is TGTGCCAGCAGTTACTCGAGGGTTATTGTGACCCAGTACTTC.

The CDR3 DNA is TGTGCCAGCAGCCAGACTGGTGGTTATAGCAATCAGCCCCAGCATTTT. Protein product: CASSQTGGYSNQPQHF. The chain is built from TRBV3-1 (or the pseudogene TRBV3-2) and TRBJ1-5, with D hard to call. The CDR3 is 16 amino acids. The germline gives CDR1 LGHDT, CDR2 YNNKEL (reference sequence). Trimming removed 3 bases from V and 0 bases from J, with 12 bases in between.

The DNA of the CDR3 is TGTGCCAGCAGCCGATTAGTCCAGGGACAAGGAGAGACCCAGTACTTC. This gives the protein CASSRLVQGQGETQYF. The chain employs TRBV11-3 and TRBJ2-5, with D maybe TRBD1 (6 bases). The CDR3 runs 16 residues. Germline CDR1 and CDR2: SGHNT and YENEEA. The ends were cut back, 5 bases at V and 4 bases at J, with 20 bases in the middle.

This clone has a handful of counts. The rearrangement uses TRBV4-3 and TRBJ2-1, with TRBD2 matching 15 bases. The CDR3 is 17 amino acids. J was trimmed by 8 bases and V by 0 bases; bases with no gene match: 5. The germline CDR1 and CDR2 sequences are LGHNA and YSLEER. DNA of the CDR3: TGCGCCAGCAGCCAAGACGGACTAGCGGGGGGGGCCCATGAGCAGTTCTTC. Protein product: CASSQDGLAGGAHEQFF.

The chain couples TRBV5-4 to TRBJ2-3, with D possibly matching TRBD2 (5 bases). The CDR3 spans 13 residues. Trimming cost V 1 base and J 4 bases, with 7 bases left between them. Germline loops: CDR1 SGHNT, CDR2 YYREEE (reference sequence). The CDR3 nucleotides read TGTGCCAGCAGCTTGAGAGGGCCAGATACGCAGTATTTT. This translates into CASSLRGPDTQYF.

This chain uses TRBV29-1 with TRBJ2-1; possibly TRBD1 for D (6 bases). Trimming left V 3 bases short and J 4 bases short, with 10 bases between. The germline V gene encodes CDR1 SQVTM and CDR2 ANQGSEA. This CDR3 region has 13 residues. CDR3 sequence reads: CSVEDRDYNEQFF. For the CDR3, the DNA is TGCAGCGTTGAGGACAGAGATTACAATGAGCAGTTCTTC.

This clone occurred once. The chain recombines TRBV11-2 with TRBJ1-6; possibly TRBD1 for D (5 bases). Trimming left V 0 bases short and J 7 bases short, with 10 bases between. The CDR3 is 15 amino acids. The V gene's germline CDR1 is SGHAT and CDR2 FQNNGV. The CDR3, as DNA: TGTGCCAGCAGCTTAGAGCCAGGGCCGAATTCACCCCTCCACTTT. Translating gives CASSLEPGPNSPLHF. The full variable domain, with the rest looked up from reference TRBV11-2 and TRBJ1-6, is EAGVAQSPRYKIIEKRQSVAFWCNPISGHATLYWYQQILGQGPKLLIQFQNNGVVDDSQLPKDRFSAERLKGVDSTLKIQPAKLEDSAVYLCASSLEPGPNSPLHFGNGTRLTVT.

The count of this clone is one. V and J are TRBV12-3 or TRBV12-4 and TRBJ2-7; the D is unclear. The V gene lost 8 bases and the J gene lost 0 bases, with 11 bases spanning the gap. CDR3 length equals 13 residues. The DNA of the CDR3 is TGTGCCAGCCGGCGGCTTCTCTCCTACGAGCAGTACTTC. Amino acid sequence: CASRRLLSYEQYF.

The chain recombines TRBV11-3 with TRBJ2-1, with a weak D call TRBD1 (5 bases). The CDR3 is 15 residues long. CDR1 and CDR2 (germline): SGHNT, YENEEA. V dropped 1 base and J dropped 6 bases, with 13 bases sitting between them. The CDR3 DNA sequence: TGTGCCAGCAGCTTAGGGGGTTTAGGGGTCAATGAGCAGTTCTTC. This gives the protein CASSLGGLGVNEQFF. The whole variable domain, remainder taken from reference TRBV11-3 and TRBJ2-1, is EAGVVQSPRYKIIEKKQPVAFWCNPISGHNTLYWYLQNLGQGPELLIRYENEEAVDDSQLPKDRFSAERLKGVDSTLKIQPAELGDSAVYLCASSLGGLGVNEQFFGPGTRLTVL.

This clone was seen only once. The genes are TRBV4-3 and TRBJ2-2, with D possibly being TRBD1 (8 bases). This CDR3 comprises 16 residues. In germline, CDR1 is LGHNA, CDR2 YSLEER. Trimming shortened V by 2 bases and J by 5 bases, and 15 bases separated the two germline ends. In DNA form, the CDR3 reads TGCGCCAGCAGCCAATCCGACAGGGGAGGGACCGGGGAGCTGTTTTTT. Its translation is CASSQSDRGGTGELFF.

This chain connects TRBV3-1 (or the pseudogene TRBV3-2) to TRBJ2-2; TRBD2 aligns across 13 bases. Losses at the gene ends were 4 bases for V and 6 bases for J; bases not matched to a gene: 8. CDR3 length equals 17 residues. Germline assignment: CDR1 LGHDT and CDR2 YNNKEL (reference sequence). The CDR3 nucleotides read TGTGCCAGCAGCCTAAGGGGACTAGCGGGACAGGCCGGGGAGCTGTTTTTT. Translating it yields CASSLRGLAGQAGELFF.

The chain is built from TRBV24-1 and TRBJ2-7; D is ambiguous. Germline loops: CDR1 KGHDR, CDR2 SFDVKD. Trimming pared 5 bases from V and 3 bases from J, leaving 4 bases between. The CDR3 sequence is 11 residues long. The CDR3 bases are TGTGCCACCAGTGCCGGCTACGAGCAGTACTTC. Protein sequence: CATSAGYEQYF.

The chain has TRBV5-4 and TRBJ2-5; the match to TRBD2 covers 7 bases. The germline V gene has CDR1 SGHNT and CDR2 YYREEE (reference sequence). The CDR3 has 14 amino acids. V gave up 1 base and J gave up 0 bases; unmatched junction bases: 0. CDR3 protein: CASSLTSDQETQYF. CDR3 bases: TGTGCCAGCAGCTTGACTAGCGACCAAGAGACCCAGTACTTC.

The chain combines TRBV3-1 (or the pseudogene TRBV3-2) with TRBJ1-2; D possibly corresponds to TRBD1 (5 bases). There are 14 residues in the CDR3. Germline values: CDR1 LGHDT, CDR2 YNNKEL (reference sequence). The germline V and J ends were trimmed by 0 bases and 7 bases, with 12 bases remaining between them. CDR3 region: CASSQEGREGGYTF. The CDR3 coding sequence is TGTGCCAGCAGCCAAGAGGGCAGGGAGGGTGGCTACACCTTC.

The chain uses TRBV5-1 and TRBJ2-7, with D tentatively TRBD2 (5 bases). Trimming pared 4 bases from V and 1 base from J, leaving 15 bases between. Germline V gene sequence: CDR1 SGHRS, CDR2 YFSETQ. CDR3 length: 15 amino acids. The CDR3 sequence: CASSIERRGSYEQYF. The CDR3 DNA follows: TGCGCCAGCAGCATCGAGCGGCGAGGGTCCTACGAGCAGTACTTC.

The genes are TRBV28 and TRBJ1-1; a weak D match, TRBD1 (5 bases). V was trimmed by 5 bases and J by 1 base, leaving 11 bases between them. The CDR3 is 14 residues long. Looked up from germline, CDR1 is MDHEN and CDR2 is SYDVKM. The CDR3 sequence is CASSQGSGNTEAFF. DNA for the CDR3: TGTGCCAGCAGTCAGGGTTCAGGGAACACTGAAGCTTTCTTT.

The chain combines TRBV25-1 with TRBJ2-7, with 7 bases fitting TRBD1. This CDR3 contains 15 residues. Trimming took 8 bases from V and 1 from J; bases not matched to a gene: 11. In germline, CDR1 is MGHDK, CDR2 SYGVNS. The CDR3 DNA sequence: TGTGCCAGCTCTGGGGGACAGTCTTTTTCCTACGAGCAGTACTTC. Protein product: CASSGGQSFSYEQYF.

This chain uses TRBV7-9 with TRBJ1-2; possible D gene TRBD1, 5 bases. Germline loops: CDR1 SEHNR, CDR2 FQNEAQ (reference sequence). CDR3 length equals 15 residues. V shed 4 bases and J shed 5 bases, with 17 bases lying between them. The CDR3 reads CASSSMTGGGYGYTF. The CDR3 bases are TGTGCCAGCAGCTCTATGACTGGGGGAGGGTATGGCTACACCTTC.

The J gene is TRBJ1-1, the V gene TRBV6-5; 7 nucleotides agree with TRBD1. V gave up 7 bases and J gave up 4 bases; unmatched junction bases: 6. This CDR3 region has 13 residues. The germline gives CDR1 MNHEY, CDR2 SVGAGI. CDR3 sequence: CASTDRVATEAFF. CDR3 nucleotide sequence: TGTGCCAGCACCGACAGGGTGGCCACTGAAGCTTTCTTT.

This clone appeared a single time. This chain joins TRBV7-9 and TRBJ2-1; no reliable D call. This CDR3 is built from 16 residues. CDR1 SEHNR and CDR2 FQNEAQ come from the germline V gene (reference sequence). V lost 3 bases to trimming and J lost 2 bases, with 14 bases between them. The CDR3 sequence is CASSLSSTVPYNEQFF. CDR3 nucleotide sequence: TGTGCCAGCAGCTTGAGTAGCACCGTACCCTACAATGAGCAGTTCTTC. Looking up the rest from reference TRBV7-9 and TRBJ2-1 gives the full variable domain: DTGVSQNPRHKITKRGQNVTFRCDPISEHNRLYWYRQTLGQGPEFLTYFQNEAQLEKSRLLSDRFSAERPKGSFSTLEIQRTEQGDSAMYLCASSLSSTVPYNEQFFGPGTRLTVL.

This rearrangement joins TRBV5-1 to TRBJ1-6; a weak D match, TRBD1 (5 bases). V was cut by 0 bases and J by 8 bases, with 15 bases left in between. The CDR3 spans 16 residues. Looked up from germline, CDR1 is SGHRS and CDR2 is YFSETQ. As DNA, the CDR3 is TGCGCCAGCAGCTTGGGGCCAGGCGGGGCGGATTCACCCCTCCACTTT. This translates into CASSLGPGGADSPLHF. Full variable domain (outside the CDR3, taken from reference TRBV5-1 and TRBJ1-6): KAGVTQTPRYLIKTRGQQVTLSCSPISGHRSVSWYQQTPGQGLQFLFEYFSETQRNKGNFPGRFSGRQFSNSRSEMNVSTLELGDSALYLCASSLGPGGADSPLHFGNGTRLTVT.

This clone was observed a single time. This rearrangement joins TRBV3-1 (or the pseudogene TRBV3-2) to TRBJ1-2; TRBD1 matches at 7 bases. J gave up 5 bases and V 2 bases, and 17 bases lay outside the gene matches. Per germline, CDR1 LGHDT and CDR2 YNNKEL (reference sequence). The CDR3 length is 18 residues. The CDR3 region is CASSQKKGQPHRPYGYTF. The CDR3 coding sequence is TGTGCCAGCAGCCAAAAGAAGGGACAGCCTCATCGTCCGTATGGCTACACCTTC.

This chain uses TRBV29-1 with TRBJ1-2, with D possibly being TRBD1 (6 bases). This CDR3 region has 13 residues. Germline CDR1 is SQVTM and CDR2 is ANQGSEA. Trimming pared 7 bases from V and 5 bases from J, leaving 17 bases between. The CDR3 coding sequence is TGCAGCGCTACCCGAGGGGGGGGGTATGGCTACACCTTC. Its protein is CSATRGGGYGYTF.

The chain employs TRBV27 and TRBJ2-7, with a tentative D call TRBD2 (5 bases). The germline V gene has CDR1 MNHEY and CDR2 SMNVEV (reference sequence). The V and J ends lost 3 bases and 0 bases respectively, with 15 bases between them. There are 16 residues in the CDR3. CDR3 sequence (DNA): TGTGCCAGCAGTTTCTCCGCGGGCCTAAGCTCCTACGAGCAGTACTTC. Translating it yields CASSFSAGLSSYEQYF.

The rearrangement links TRBV19 to TRBJ2-1, with D perhaps TRBD2 (6 bases). Germline CDR1 is LNHDA and CDR2 is SQIVND (reference sequence). V was shortened by 4 bases and J by 0 bases, with 16 bases between the two germline ends. The CDR3 is 17 amino acids. The CDR3 loop reads CASSKTHTGSSYNEQFF. The CDR3 DNA follows: TGTGCCAGTAGTAAAACCCACACCGGGAGCTCCTACAATGAGCAGTTCTTC.

The chain recombines TRBV9 with TRBJ2-2, with D hard to call. The CDR3 contains 14 residues. Germline values: CDR1 SGDLS, CDR2 YYNGEE. Trimming shortened V by 1 base and J by 1 base, and 5 bases separated the two germline ends. CDR3 coding DNA: TGTGCCAGCAGCGTACCCAAGAACACCGGGGAGCTGTTTTTT. Protein: CASSVPKNTGELFF.